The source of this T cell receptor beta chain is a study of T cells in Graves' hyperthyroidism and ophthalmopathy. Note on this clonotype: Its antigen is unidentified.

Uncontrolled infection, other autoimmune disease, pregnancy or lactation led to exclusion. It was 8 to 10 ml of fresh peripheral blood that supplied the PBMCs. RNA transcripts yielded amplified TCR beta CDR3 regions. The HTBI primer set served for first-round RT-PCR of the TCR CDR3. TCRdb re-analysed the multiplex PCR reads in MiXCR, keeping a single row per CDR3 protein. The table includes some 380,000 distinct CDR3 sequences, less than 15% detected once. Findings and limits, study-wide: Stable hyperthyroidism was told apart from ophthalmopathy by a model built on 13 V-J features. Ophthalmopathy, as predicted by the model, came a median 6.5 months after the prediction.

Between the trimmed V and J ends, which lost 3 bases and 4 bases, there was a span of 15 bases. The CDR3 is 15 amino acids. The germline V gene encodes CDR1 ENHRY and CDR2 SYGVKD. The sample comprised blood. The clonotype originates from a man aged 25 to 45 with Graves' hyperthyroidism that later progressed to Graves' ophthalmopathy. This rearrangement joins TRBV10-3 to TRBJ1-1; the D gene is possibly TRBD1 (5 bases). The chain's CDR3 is CAISDRGGGGTEAFF. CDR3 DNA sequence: TGTGCCATCAGTGATAGGGGCGGGGGAGGCACTGAAGCTTTCTTT.